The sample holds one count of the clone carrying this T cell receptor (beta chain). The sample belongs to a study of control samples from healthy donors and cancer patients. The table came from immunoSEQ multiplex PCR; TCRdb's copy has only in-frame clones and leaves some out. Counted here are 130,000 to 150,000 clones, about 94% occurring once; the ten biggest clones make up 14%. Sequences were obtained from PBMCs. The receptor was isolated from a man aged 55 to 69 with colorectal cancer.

The CDR3, as DNA: TGTGCCAGCAGCTTAGAAGGGGGCAGGGGCCAACTGAACACTGAAGCTTTCTTT. This encodes CASSLEGGRGQLNTEAFF. This chain joins TRBV7-2 and TRBJ1-1; TRBD1 matches 7 bases. The length of the CDR3 is 18 residues. Germline assignment: CDR1 SGHTA and CDR2 FQGNSA. The ends lost 1 base at V and 0 bases at J; junction bases unmatched: 11.